This TCR beta chain is drawn from a study of T cells after yellow fever vaccination. The study's findings and limits: Any FACS-sorted repertoire could hold abundant clonotypes that contaminate it from the bulk population. Clones that expanded after primary vaccination mostly reappeared after the booster (roughly 96% CD4, around 87% CD8). A small proportion of clonotypes was detected in both the CD4 and CD8 compartments.

On this clonotype: Antigen: not known.

Making TCR cDNA involved 5'RACE template switching, which added UMIs and a universal primer site. TCRdb re-called the 5' RACE reads through MiXCR, storing one row per CDR3 protein. The sample shows under 300,000 distinct CDR3 sequences, 6.5% to 8.5% of them seen only once. This sequence originates from a young man who received the YFV17D yellow fever vaccine. The sample in question was CD4+ T cells sorted from PBMCs, obtained 15 days after the yellow fever booster vaccination.

This chain's CDR3 is CSARPGLAPPPQYF. The CDR3 DNA reads as TGCAGCGCCAGACCGGGACTAGCGCCCCCCCCCCAGTACTTC. The rearrangement links TRBV29-1 to TRBJ2-5; 10 bases align to TRBD2. CDR3 length: 14 amino acids. The J segment lost 9 bases and the V segment lost 7 bases, leaving 14 bases of the junction unmatched. CDR1 is SQVTM, CDR2 ANQGSEA, per germline.